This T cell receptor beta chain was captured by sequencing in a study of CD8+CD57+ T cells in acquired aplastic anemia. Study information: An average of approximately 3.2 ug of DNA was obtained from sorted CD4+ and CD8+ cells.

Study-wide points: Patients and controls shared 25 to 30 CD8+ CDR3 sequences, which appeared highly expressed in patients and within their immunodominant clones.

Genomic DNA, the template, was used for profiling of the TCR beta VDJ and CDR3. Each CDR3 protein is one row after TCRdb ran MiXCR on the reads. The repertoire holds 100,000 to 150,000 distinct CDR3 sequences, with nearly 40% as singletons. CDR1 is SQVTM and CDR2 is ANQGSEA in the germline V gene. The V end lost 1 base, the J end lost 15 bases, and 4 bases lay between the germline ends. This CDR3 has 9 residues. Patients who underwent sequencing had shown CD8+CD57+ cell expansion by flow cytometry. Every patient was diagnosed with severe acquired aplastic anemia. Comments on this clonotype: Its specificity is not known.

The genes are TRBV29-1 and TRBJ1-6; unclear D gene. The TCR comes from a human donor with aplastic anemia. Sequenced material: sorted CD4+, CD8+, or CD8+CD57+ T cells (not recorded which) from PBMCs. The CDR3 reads CSVEAHLHF. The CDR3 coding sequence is TGCAGCGTTGAAGCTCACCTCCACTTT. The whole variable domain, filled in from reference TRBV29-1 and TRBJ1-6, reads SAVISQKPSRDICQRGTSLTIQCQVDSQVTMMFWYRQQPGQSLTLIATANQGSEATYESGFVIDKFPISRPNLTFSTLTVSNMSPEDSSIYLCSVEAHLHFGNGTRLTVT.